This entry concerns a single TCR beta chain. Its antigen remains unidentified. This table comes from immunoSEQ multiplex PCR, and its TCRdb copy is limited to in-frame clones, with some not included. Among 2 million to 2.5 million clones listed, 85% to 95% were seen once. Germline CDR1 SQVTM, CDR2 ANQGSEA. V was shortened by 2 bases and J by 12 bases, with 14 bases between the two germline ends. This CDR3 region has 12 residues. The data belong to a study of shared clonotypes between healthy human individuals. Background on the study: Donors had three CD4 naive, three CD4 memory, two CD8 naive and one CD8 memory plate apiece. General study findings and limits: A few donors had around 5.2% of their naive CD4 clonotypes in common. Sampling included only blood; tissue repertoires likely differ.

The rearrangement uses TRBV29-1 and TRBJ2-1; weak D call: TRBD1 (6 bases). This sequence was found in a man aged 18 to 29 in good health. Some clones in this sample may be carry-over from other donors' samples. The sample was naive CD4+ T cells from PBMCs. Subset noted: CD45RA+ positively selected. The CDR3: CSVETDRNWQFF. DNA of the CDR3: TGCAGCGTTGAAACGGACAGAAATTGGCAGTTCTTC.